The next 27 T cell receptor beta chains were all read from a single sample in a study of T cells in Graves' hyperthyroidism and ophthalmopathy. Amplification targeted TCR beta CDR3 regions from RNA transcripts. During a first-round RT-PCR of the TCR CDR3, the HTBI primer set was used. Via MiXCR, TCRdb re-called the multiplex PCR reads, giving one row per CDR3 protein. The sample has about 700,000 distinct CDR3 sequences; 13% to 15% are singletons. Sequencing was performed on blood. The receptors come from a woman aged 18-29 years with Graves' hyperthyroidism.

This clonotype was seen a few times. This chain connects TRBV7-6 to TRBJ1-4; 9 positions agree with TRBD1. With 5 bases clipped from V and 5 bases from J, the junction kept 6 bases outside the gene matches. CDR1 and CDR2 from the germline V gene are SGHVS and FNYEAQ. This CDR3 is 15 amino acids long. This CDR3 reads CASSPGTGNNEKLFF. CDR3 bases: TGTGCCAGCAGCCCCGGGACAGGGAACAATGAAAAACTGTTTTTT. Complete variable domain (other parts from reference TRBV7-6 and TRBJ1-4): GAGVSQSPRYKVTKRGQDVALRCDPISGHVSLYWYRQALGQGPEFLTYFNYEAQQDKSGLPNDRFSAERPEGSISTLTIQRTEQRDSAMYRCASSPGTGNNEKLFFGSGTQLSVL.

This rearrangement joins TRBV20-1 to TRBJ2-1, with TRBD1 identical over 7 bases. This CDR3 is 14 amino acids long. V was pared by 5 bases and J by 3 bases, with 7 bases of the junction left unmatched. The germline V gene has CDR1 DFQATT and CDR2 SNEGSKA (reference sequence). In DNA form, the CDR3 reads TGCAGTGCTCCTCCACAGGGGTTCTACAATGAGCAGTTCTTC. It codes for CSAPPQGFYNEQFF.

This clonotype was picked up many times. J is TRBJ2-7 and V is TRBV18, with 14 bases matching TRBD2. J gave up 4 bases and V 8 bases, and 10 bases lay outside the gene matches. Germline V gene data show CDR1 as KGHSH and CDR2 as LQKENI. This CDR3 is 16 amino acids long. DNA for the CDR3: TGTGCCAGCAGTCCGGGGACTAGCGGGAGTTCTTACGAGCAGTACTTC. It translates to CASSPGTSGSSYEQYF.

This clonotype was seen a handful of times. J is TRBJ2-7 and V is TRBV6-2 or TRBV6-3, with D perhaps matching TRBD1 (7 bases). Trimming cost V 10 bases and J 7 bases, with 14 bases left between them. CDR1 MNHEY and CDR2 SVGEGT come from the germline V gene. The CDR3 spans 11 residues. CDR3: CATKGAGEQYF. The CDR3 DNA sequence: TGTGCCACCAAGGGGGCGGGGGAGCAGTACTTC.

In this sample, this clonotype turned up a few times. The chain combines TRBV18 with TRBJ2-3, with D possibly matching TRBD2 (7 bases). Per germline, CDR1 KGHSH and CDR2 LQKENI. This CDR3 has 14 amino acids. Trimming stripped 8 bases from V and 0 bases from J, with 12 bases between. The CDR3 loop reads CASQRGGSTDTQYF. Here the CDR3 DNA reads TGTGCCAGCCAGAGGGGGGGAAGCACAGATACGCAGTATTTT.

The table lists this clonotype with many counts. The chain has TRBV6-2 or TRBV6-3 and TRBJ2-7, with TRBD2 matching 12 bases. Germline CDR1 reads MNHEY; CDR2 reads SVGEGT. V lost 2 bases and J lost 2; bases outside the gene matches: 4. This CDR3 spans 16 amino acids. The CDR3 protein is CASSYETSGRPYEQYF. The CDR3 coding sequence is TGTGCCAGCAGTTACGAGACTAGCGGGAGACCCTACGAGCAGTACTTC.

The table lists this clonotype with a few counts. Written as DNA, the CDR3 is TGTGCCAGCAGTTTCCTAGCGGGAGGGGCCTACGAGCAGTACTTC. Translation gives CASSFLAGGAYEQYF. The chain has TRBV27 and TRBJ2-7; 12 nucleotides agree with TRBD2. Unmatched junction bases numbered 2, after V lost 3 bases and J lost 2 bases. The V gene's germline CDR1 is MNHEY and CDR2 SMNVEV (reference sequence). This CDR3 has 15 amino acids.

This clonotype was detected many times. V gene TRBV2 combines with J gene TRBJ2-7; no clear D. The CDR3 has 11 amino acids. The germline V and J ends were trimmed by 5 bases and 6 bases, with 8 bases remaining between them. The germline V gene has CDR1 SNHLY and CDR2 FYNNEI. The CDR3 coding sequence is TGTGCCAGCAGTCCTCGGGCCGAGCAGTACTTC. Its translation is CASSPRAEQYF.

This clonotype has just a few counts. In DNA form, the CDR3 reads TGTGCCACCGGTGGAAGACAGGGGGCAAGGGGGACAGATACGCAGTATTTT. Protein product: CATGGRQGARGTDTQYF. The chain employs TRBV24-1 and TRBJ2-3, with 10 nucleotides matching TRBD1. Germline values: CDR1 KGHDR, CDR2 SFDVKD. After removal of 9 bases from V and 3 bases from J, the junction contained 14 bases not matched to a gene. CDR3 length: 17 amino acids.

This clonotype has a count of ten or more. The gene calls are TRBV6-8 and TRBJ2-7; D call uncertain. CDR1 is MNHGY, CDR2 SAAAGT, per germline. V lost 7 bases, J lost 2 bases, and 12 bases lay in between. This CDR3 comprises 13 residues. CDR3 residues: CASKRTGPYEQYF. The CDR3 region has the DNA TGTGCCAGCAAACGGACGGGTCCCTACGAGCAGTACTTC.

This clonotype has ten or more counts. The chain joins TRBV20-1 to TRBJ2-1; D gene unclear. CDR1 and CDR2 from the germline V gene are DFQATT and SNEGSKA (reference sequence). The CDR3 has 14 amino acids. Trimming removed 2 bases from V and 4 bases from J, with 12 bases in between. Here the CDR3 DNA reads TGCAGTGCTAGATTACCGTCTAGATACAATGAGCAGTTCTTC. This sequence encodes CSARLPSRYNEQFF.

This clonotype was observed at least ten times. The chain has TRBV11-3 and TRBJ2-3, with 14 nucleotides matching TRBD2. This CDR3 contains 20 residues. Germline loops: CDR1 SGHNT, CDR2 YENEEA. J lost 4 bases, V lost 0 bases, and 12 bases had no gene match. CDR3 loop: CASSLDRLGTSGSPADTQYF. CDR3 bases: TGTGCCAGCAGCTTAGATCGGCTTGGGACTAGCGGGAGCCCGGCAGATACGCAGTATTTT.

This clonotype was observed a handful of times. This chain connects TRBV20-1 to TRBJ1-4; D gene ambiguous. Trimming pared 3 bases from V and 8 bases from J, leaving 10 bases between. CDR1 is DFQATT and CDR2 is SNEGSKA in the germline V gene (reference sequence). This CDR3 spans 12 amino acids. The CDR3 nucleotides are TGCAGTGCTAGGGTGCGGATCGAAAAACTGTTTTTT. It codes for CSARVRIEKLFF.

This clonotype was found many times. The rearrangement uses TRBV3-1 and TRBJ2-7, with 15 bases aligning to TRBD2. The length of the CDR3 is 17 residues. The germline V gene encodes CDR1 LGHDT and CDR2 YNNKEL (reference sequence). V dropped 2 bases and J dropped 9; count of bases not matched to a gene: 11. CDR3 in amino acids: CASSQRGLAGGPRAQYF. The CDR3 DNA is TGTGCCAGCAGCCAACGGGGACTAGCGGGAGGCCCGCGGGCGCAGTACTTC.

In regard to this clonotype: The junction departs from germline at one end; a sequencing error may be responsible. This chain links TRBV18 with TRBJ2-5; weak D call: TRBD1 (6 bases). There are 12 residues in the CDR3. CDR1 and CDR2 (germline): KGHSH, LQKENI. CDR3 residues: CASSPGQGTQYF. CDR3 bases: TGTGCCAGCTCACCGGGACAAGGGACCCAGTACTTC.

This clonotype was counted at least ten times. V gene TRBV20-1 combines with J gene TRBJ2-1; 11 bases are a match to TRBD2. The CDR3 totals 12 residues. Germline V gene data show CDR1 as DFQATT and CDR2 as SNEGSKA (reference sequence). The CDR3 protein is CRGLAENNEQFF. CDR3 coding DNA: TGCAGGGGACTAGCGGAAAACAATGAGCAGTTCTTC.

This clonotype was recorded a few times. The chain recombines TRBV9 with TRBJ2-7, with D tentatively TRBD1 (6 bases). Looked up from germline, CDR1 is SGDLS and CDR2 is YYNGEE. V lost 2 bases, J lost 5 bases, and 17 bases lay in between. The CDR3 has 15 amino acids. For the CDR3, the DNA is TGTGCCAGCAGCGTGGGGGCGGCCTCAAGCAACGAGCAGTACTTC. Residues: CASSVGAASSNEQYF.

This clonotype was observed many times. The rearrangement links TRBV11-2 to TRBJ2-2; D possibly corresponds to TRBD2 (6 bases). The germline CDR1 and CDR2 sequences are SGHAT and FQNNGV. Trimming shortened V by 0 bases and J by 6 bases, and 8 bases separated the two germline ends. The CDR3 spans 14 residues. CDR3 residues: CASSLDWGAGELFF. In nucleotides, the CDR3 is TGTGCCAGCAGCTTAGACTGGGGGGCCGGGGAGCTGTTTTTT. Full variable domain (remainder filled in from reference TRBV11-2 and TRBJ2-2): EAGVAQSPRYKIIEKRQSVAFWCNPISGHATLYWYQQILGQGPKLLIQFQNNGVVDDSQLPKDRFSAERLKGVDSTLKIQPAKLEDSAVYLCASSLDWGAGELFFGEGSRLTVL.

The table lists this clonotype with many counts. The chain has TRBV7-9 and TRBJ1-1; D not resolved. Germline V gene sequence: CDR1 SEHNR, CDR2 FQNEAQ (reference sequence). This CDR3 spans 12 amino acids. V lost 2 bases and J 3 bases, leaving 4 bases between the germline ends. The CDR3 DNA is TGTGCCAGCAGCTTATTCGACACTGAAGCTTTCTTT. Translation: CASSLFDTEAFF.

On this clonotype: A much bigger clone sits one base away, suggesting this may be a read error. The chain combines TRBV7-9 with TRBJ2-1, with D possibly being TRBD1 (6 bases). CDR1 and CDR2 from the germline V gene are SEHNR and FQNEAQ (reference sequence). CDR3 length: 12 amino acids. The CDR3 is CAKGVWDNEQSF. The CDR3 nucleotides are TGTGCCAAAGGGGTTTGGGACAATGAGCAGTCCTTC. Using reference TRBV7-9 and TRBJ2-1 for the parts outside the CDR3, the full variable domain is DTGVSQNPRHKITKRGQNVTFRCDPISEHNRLYWYRQTLGQGPEFLTYFQNEAQLEKSRLLSDRFSAERPKGSFSTLEIQRTEQGDSAMYLCAKGVWDNEQSFGPGTRLTVL.

The chain has TRBV20-1 and TRBJ2-2, with D hard to call. Trimming stripped 6 bases from V and 3 bases from J, with 11 bases between. Germline lookup yields CDR1 DFQATT and CDR2 SNEGSKA (reference sequence). This CDR3 is built from 13 residues. DNA for the CDR3: TGCAGTGCCGTGGACCATTACACCGGGGAGCTGTTTTTT. Translation: CSAVDHYTGELFF.

This clonotype came up many times. The chain uses TRBV7-9 and TRBJ2-1, with 7 bases aligning to TRBD1. CDR3 length equals 14 residues. V was pared by 6 bases and J by 5 bases, with 7 bases of the junction left unmatched. The germline gives CDR1 SEHNR, CDR2 FQNEAQ (reference sequence). The CDR3 nucleotides are TGTGCCAGCAGGTTGGACAGGAAAAACAATGAGCAGTTCTTC. This translates into CASRLDRKNNEQFF.

The chain is built from TRBV25-1 and TRBJ2-7; possibly TRBD1 or TRBD2 for D (5 bases each). The germline CDR1 and CDR2 sequences are MGHDK and SYGVNS. The CDR3 sequence is 13 residues long. Trimming left V 6 bases short and J 3 bases short, with 12 bases between. The CDR3 protein is CASRGTIGYEQYF. CDR3 nucleotides: TGTGCCAGCAGAGGGACCATTGGCTACGAGCAGTACTTC.

This clonotype has at least ten counts. The chain has TRBV30 and TRBJ2-3; no firm D call. The V end was cut by 3 bases, the J end by 0 bases, with 13 bases between. The V gene's germline CDR1 is GTSNPN and CDR2 SVGIG (reference sequence). There are 15 residues in the CDR3. CDR3 DNA sequence: TGTGCCTGGAGATCCCAGCGAGTTAGCACAGATACGCAGTATTTT. This gives the protein CAWRSQRVSTDTQYF.

The chain has TRBV28 and TRBJ2-3; the match to TRBD2 covers 11 bases. CDR1 MDHEN and CDR2 SYDVKM come from the germline V gene. V lost 1 base and J lost 4; bases outside the gene matches: 7. The CDR3 is made up of 17 amino acids. This chain's CDR3 is CASSLFGLAGGSDTQYF. DNA for the CDR3: TGTGCCAGCAGTTTATTTGGCCTAGCGGGAGGCTCAGATACGCAGTATTTT.

This clonotype was counted only a few times. The CDR3 here is CSAEPGGGYNEQFF. The CDR3 region has the DNA TGCAGTGCTGAGCCGGGAGGGGGGTACAATGAGCAGTTCTTC. V and J are TRBV20-1 and TRBJ2-1, with TRBD2 matching over 8 bases. After removal of 5 bases from V and 4 bases from J, the junction contained 7 bases not matched to a gene. The length of the CDR3 is 14 residues. Germline lookup yields CDR1 DFQATT and CDR2 SNEGSKA (reference sequence).

The table lists this clonotype with many counts. The chain employs TRBV3-1 and TRBJ1-1; D perhaps matches TRBD1 (5 bases). V was pared by 0 bases and J by 5 bases, with 10 bases between. Germline lookup yields CDR1 LGHDT and CDR2 YNNKEL (reference sequence). This CDR3 region has 14 residues. The CDR3 region has the DNA TGTGCCAGCAGCCAAGACAGGGAGGTGACTGAAGCTTTCTTT. Translation: CASSQDREVTEAFF.